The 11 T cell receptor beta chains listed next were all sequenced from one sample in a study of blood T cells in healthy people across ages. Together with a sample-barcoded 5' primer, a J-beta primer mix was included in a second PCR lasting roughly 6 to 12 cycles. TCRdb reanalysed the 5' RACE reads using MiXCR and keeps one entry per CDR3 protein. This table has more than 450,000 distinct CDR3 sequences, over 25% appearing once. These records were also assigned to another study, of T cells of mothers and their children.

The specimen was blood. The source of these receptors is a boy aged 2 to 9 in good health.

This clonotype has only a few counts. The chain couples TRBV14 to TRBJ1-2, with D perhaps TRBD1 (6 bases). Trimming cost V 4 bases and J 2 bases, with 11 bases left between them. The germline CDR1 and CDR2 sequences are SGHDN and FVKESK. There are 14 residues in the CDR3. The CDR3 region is CASSPLTGNYGYTF. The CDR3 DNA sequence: TGTGCCAGCAGCCCCCTGACAGGAAACTATGGCTACACCTTC. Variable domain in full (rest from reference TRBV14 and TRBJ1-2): EAGVTQFPSHSVIEKGQTVTLRCDPISGHDNLYWYRRVMGKEIKFLLHFVKESKQDESGMPNNRFLAERTGGTYSTLKVQPAELEDSGVYFCASSPLTGNYGYTFGSGTRLTVV.

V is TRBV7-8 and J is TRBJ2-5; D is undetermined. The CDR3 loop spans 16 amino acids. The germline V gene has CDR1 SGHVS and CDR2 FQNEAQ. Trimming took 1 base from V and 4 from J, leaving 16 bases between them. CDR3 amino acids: CASSLVLAPTGETQYF. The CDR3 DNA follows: TGTGCCAGCAGCTTAGTTCTCGCCCCAACTGGAGAGACCCAGTACTTC. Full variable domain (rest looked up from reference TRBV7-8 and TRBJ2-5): GAGVSQSPRYKVAKRGQDVALRCDPISGHVSLFWYQQALGQGPEFLTYFQNEAQLDKSGLPSDRFFAERPEGSVSTLKIQRTQQEDSAVYLCASSLVLAPTGETQYFGPGTRLLVL.

The CDR3 DNA is TGCGCCAGCAGCCAACTCGACAGGGTCGCCGGGGAGCTGTTTTTT. Its translation is CASSQLDRVAGELFF. The chain couples TRBV4-3 to TRBJ2-2; TRBD1 matches 7 bases. Germline CDR1 LGHNA, CDR2 YSLEER. The CDR3 has 15 amino acids. J lost 6 bases, V lost 2 bases, and 6 bases had no gene match.

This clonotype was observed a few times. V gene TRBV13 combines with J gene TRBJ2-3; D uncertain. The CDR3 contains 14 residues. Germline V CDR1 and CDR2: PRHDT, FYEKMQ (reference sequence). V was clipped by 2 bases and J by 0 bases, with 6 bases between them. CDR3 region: CASSLKESTDTQYF. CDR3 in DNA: TGTGCCAGCAGCTTAAAAGAGAGCACAGATACGCAGTATTTT.

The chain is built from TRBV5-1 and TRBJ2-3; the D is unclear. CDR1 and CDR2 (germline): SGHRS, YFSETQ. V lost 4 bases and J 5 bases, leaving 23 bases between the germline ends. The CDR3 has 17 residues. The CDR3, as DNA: TGCGCCAGCAGCCCGCGGCACGAGCGATTGGGGATAGATACGCAGTATTTT. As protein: CASSPRHERLGIDTQYF.

The DNA for the CDR3 is TGTGCCAGCACCACCCTCGGGGTCTGGAATTTGAACTATGGCTACACCTTC. Amino acid sequence: CASTTLGVWNLNYGYTF. The chain links TRBV7-2 to TRBJ1-2; D gene ambiguous. V was trimmed by 7 bases and J by 2 bases, leaving 23 bases between them. The CDR3 extends over 17 amino acids. Germline CDR1 SGHTA, CDR2 FQGNSA. The full variable domain, in which reference TRBV7-2 and TRBJ1-2 provide the parts outside the CDR3, is GAGVSQSPSNKVTEKGKDVELRCDPISGHTALYWYRQSLGQGLEFLIYFQGNSAPDKSGLPSDRFSAERTGGSVSTLTIQRTQQEDSAVYLCASTTLGVWNLNYGYTFGSGTRLTVV.

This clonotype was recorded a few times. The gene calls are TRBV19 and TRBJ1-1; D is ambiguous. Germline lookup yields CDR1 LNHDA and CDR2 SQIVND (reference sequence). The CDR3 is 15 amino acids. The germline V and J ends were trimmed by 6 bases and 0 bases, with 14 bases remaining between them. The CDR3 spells CASRPRGALNTEAFF. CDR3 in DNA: TGTGCCAGTAGACCTCGAGGTGCCCTGAACACTGAAGCTTTCTTT.

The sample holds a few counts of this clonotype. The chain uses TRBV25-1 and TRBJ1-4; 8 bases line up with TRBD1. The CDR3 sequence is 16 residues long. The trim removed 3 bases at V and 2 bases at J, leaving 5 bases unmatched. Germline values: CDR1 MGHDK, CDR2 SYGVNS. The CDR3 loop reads CASSDPDRVTNEKLFF. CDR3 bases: TGTGCCAGCAGTGACCCGGACAGGGTGACTAATGAAAAACTGTTTTTT.

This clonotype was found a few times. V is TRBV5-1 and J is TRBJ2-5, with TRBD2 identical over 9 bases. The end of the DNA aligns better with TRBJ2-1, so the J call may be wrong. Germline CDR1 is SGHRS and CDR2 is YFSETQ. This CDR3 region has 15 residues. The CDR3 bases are TGCGCCAGCAGCTTGTCGGGCGGGGGGGACAATGAGCAGTTCTTC. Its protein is CASSLSGGGDNEQFF.

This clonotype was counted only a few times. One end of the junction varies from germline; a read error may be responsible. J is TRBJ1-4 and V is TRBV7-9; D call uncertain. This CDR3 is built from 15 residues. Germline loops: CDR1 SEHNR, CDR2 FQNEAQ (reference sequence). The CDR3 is CASSLYRYLNEKLFF. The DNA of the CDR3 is TGTGCCAGTAGCTTATACCGTTATTTGAATGAAAAACTGTTTTTT.

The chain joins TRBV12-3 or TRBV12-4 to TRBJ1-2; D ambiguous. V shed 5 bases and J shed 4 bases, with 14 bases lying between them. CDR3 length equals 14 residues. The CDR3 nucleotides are TGTGCCAGCAGTCGCGTTTGGACTCCCTATGGCTACACCTTC. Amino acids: CASSRVWTPYGYTF.